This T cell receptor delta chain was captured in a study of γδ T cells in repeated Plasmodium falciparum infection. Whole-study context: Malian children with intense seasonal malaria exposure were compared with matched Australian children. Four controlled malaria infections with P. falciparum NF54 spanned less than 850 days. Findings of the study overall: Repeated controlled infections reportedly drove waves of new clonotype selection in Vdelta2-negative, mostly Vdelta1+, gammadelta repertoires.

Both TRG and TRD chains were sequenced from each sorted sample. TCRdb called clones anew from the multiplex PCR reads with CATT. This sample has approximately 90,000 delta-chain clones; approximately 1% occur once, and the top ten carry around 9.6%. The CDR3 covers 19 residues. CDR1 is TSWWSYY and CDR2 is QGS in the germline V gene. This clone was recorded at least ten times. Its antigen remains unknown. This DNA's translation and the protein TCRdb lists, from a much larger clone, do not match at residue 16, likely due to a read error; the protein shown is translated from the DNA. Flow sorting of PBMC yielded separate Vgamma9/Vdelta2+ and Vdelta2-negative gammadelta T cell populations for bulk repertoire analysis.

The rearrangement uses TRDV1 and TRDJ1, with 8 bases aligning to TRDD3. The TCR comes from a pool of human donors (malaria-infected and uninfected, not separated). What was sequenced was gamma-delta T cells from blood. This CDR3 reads CALGDHLVSRGITKDRLIF. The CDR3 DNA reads TGTGCTCTTGGGGATCACTTAGTTAGCCGGGGGATAACCAAGGATAGACTCATCTTT.